The 2 T cell receptor beta chains given below trace back to one sample, sequenced in a study of blood T cell repertoires in COVID-19 (dated by TCRdb to the early 2020s). The library was prepared using the immunoSEQ multiplex PCR assay. What TCRdb holds here is the immuneACCESS table cut down to in-frame rearrangements. Part of the clones is not present; checked against another copy, under half of the missing clones reflect an unresolved V gene, and the others are unexplained. The table for this sample lists about 81,000 clones; under 85% of them were counted only once. About 12% of the sample is in the top ten clones. The material sequenced was peripheral blood. The source is a human donor in a cohort sampled during active COVID-19.

The chain employs TRBV27 and TRBJ1-2; 9 bases are shared with TRBD1. CDR1 and CDR2 (germline): MNHEY, SMNVEV (reference sequence). CDR3 length equals 13 residues. V shed 6 bases, J shed 8 bases, and the junction held 7 bases outside the gene matches. The CDR3 reads CASSSTGGWGYTF. In DNA, the CDR3 is TGTGCCAGCAGCTCAACAGGGGGCTGGGGCTACACCTTC.

The chain combines TRBV5-1 with TRBJ2-1; 9 bases map to TRBD2. CDR1 is SGHRS and CDR2 is YFSETQ in the germline V gene. This CDR3 spans 16 amino acids. After removal of 1 base from V and 1 base from J, the junction contained 3 bases not matched to a gene. The CDR3 region is CASSLTAGGSYNEQFF. The CDR3 nucleotides are TGCGCCAGCAGCTTGACTGCGGGGGGGTCCTACAATGAGCAGTTCTTC. The full variable domain, in which reference TRBV5-1 and TRBJ2-1 provide the parts outside the CDR3, is KAGVTQTPRYLIKTRGQQVTLSCSPISGHRSVSWYQQTPGQGLQFLFEYFSETQRNKGNFPGRFSGRQFSNSRSEMNVSTLELGDSALYLCASSLTAGGSYNEQFFGPGTRLTVL.